The 19 T cell receptor beta chains listed next were all sequenced from one sample in a study of siplizumab effects on memory and regulatory T cells. This table comes from immunoSEQ multiplex PCR, and its TCRdb copy is limited to in-frame clones, with some not included. The sample holds around 110,000 clones, about 95% seen once. Material: non-Treg CD4+ T cells sorted from blood. These receptor sequences come from a human donor in good health.

The chain employs TRBV5-4 and TRBJ2-7, with D perhaps given as TRBD1 or TRBD2 (6 bases each). CDR3 size: 14 residues. The V gene's germline CDR1 is SGHNT and CDR2 YYREEE (reference sequence). V shed 2 bases and J shed 5 bases, with 14 bases lying between them. Here the CDR3 reads CASSFPTGTHEQYF. The CDR3 DNA reads as TGTGCCAGCAGCTTCCCCACAGGGACTCACGAGCAGTACTTC.

The chain uses TRBV4-1 and TRBJ2-7; unclear D gene. Germline V lookup: CDR1 MGHRA, CDR2 YSYEKL. V lost 0 bases to trimming and J lost 1 base, with 13 bases between them. The CDR3 covers 16 residues. CDR3 in DNA: TGCGCCAGCAGCCAAGAGGAGTTTTACGTTTCCTACGAGCAGTACTTC. It codes for CASSQEEFYVSYEQYF.

The chain's CDR3 is CASSFGWETQYF. DNA of the CDR3: TGCGCCAGCAGCTTCGGATGGGAGACCCAGTACTTC. The chain joins TRBV5-1 to TRBJ2-5; D unresolved. From germline, CDR1 is SGHRS and CDR2 YFSETQ. CDR3 length: 12 residues. Trimming left V 2 bases short and J 5 bases short, with 7 bases between.

The chain links TRBV20-1 to TRBJ2-7; the D is unclear. V was pared by 5 bases and J by 6 bases, with 11 bases between. Per the germline V gene, CDR1 is DFQATT and CDR2 is SNEGSKA (reference sequence). CDR3 length: 11 residues. CDR3 sequence: CSASTVGEQYF. The CDR3 DNA sequence: TGCAGTGCTTCTACGGTGGGCGAGCAGTACTTC.

The V gene is TRBV19, the J gene TRBJ2-4; 12 positions match TRBD2. Per germline, CDR1 LNHDA and CDR2 SQIVND (reference sequence). With 3 bases clipped from V and 0 bases from J, the junction kept 18 bases outside the gene matches. The CDR3 is made up of 22 amino acids. This CDR3 reads CASSMASGENGLAGIAKNIQYF. The CDR3 region has the DNA TGTGCCAGTAGTATGGCGTCCGGGGAAAACGGACTAGCGGGAATAGCCAAAAACATTCAGTACTTC.

This chain links TRBV25-1 with TRBJ2-7, with 13 bases matching TRBD2. Per the germline V gene, CDR1 is MGHDK and CDR2 is SYGVNS. The ends lost 6 bases at V and 3 bases at J; junction bases unmatched: 8. The CDR3 contains 16 residues. CDR3 region: CASSGLAGAYFYEQYF. As DNA, the CDR3 is TGTGCCAGCAGCGGACTAGCGGGGGCCTATTTCTACGAGCAGTACTTC.

The chain carries TRBV6-5 and TRBJ2-5, with D perhaps given as TRBD1 or TRBD2 (5 bases each). The ends were cut back, 6 bases at V and 5 bases at J, with 16 bases in the middle. Germline CDR1 reads MNHEY; CDR2 reads SVGAGI. This CDR3 region has 14 residues. In nucleotides, the CDR3 is TGTGCCAGCAGACAGCCTGGGGGACGGGAGACCCAGTACTTC. Encoded protein: CASRQPGGRETQYF.

In this sample, this clone turned up once. J is TRBJ1-1 and V is TRBV6-5; TRBD1 agrees at 10 bases. CDR1 and CDR2 (germline): MNHEY, SVGAGI. V lost 6 bases and J lost 6; bases outside the gene matches: 7. The length of the CDR3 is 14 residues. The CDR3 region has the DNA TGTGCCAGCAGAGCCCTCGGACAGGGGGCTGAAGCTTTCTTT. It yields the protein CASRALGQGAEAFF.

The chain carries TRBV19 and TRBJ1-1; D remains unclear. The CDR3 extends over 15 amino acids. Per the germline V gene, CDR1 is LNHDA and CDR2 is SQIVND (reference sequence). Trimming took 7 bases from V and 2 from J, leaving 17 bases between them. CDR3 DNA sequence: TGTGCCAGTACTACTAGCGGCAGCCTTAACACTGAAGCTTTCTTT. Translated, it gives CASTTSGSLNTEAFF.

The rearrangement uses TRBV6-5 and TRBJ2-7; the D is unclear. V was trimmed by 7 bases and J by 1 base, leaving 5 bases between them. CDR1 is MNHEY and CDR2 is SVGAGI in the germline V gene. There are 11 residues in the CDR3. The CDR3: CASTESYEQYF. The DNA for the CDR3 is TGTGCCAGCACTGAGTCCTACGAGCAGTACTTC.

The gene calls are TRBV7-8 and TRBJ2-3, with D perhaps TRBD1 (6 bases). The CDR3 length is 15 residues. The V gene lost 1 base and the J gene lost 2 bases, with 10 bases spanning the gap. Germline values: CDR1 SGHVS, CDR2 FQNEAQ. The CDR3 coding sequence is TGTGCCAGCAGCTTAGAGGGGGTGGACACAGATACGCAGTATTTT. Its translation is CASSLEGVDTDTQYF.

This clone was recorded only once. J is TRBJ2-2 and V is TRBV5-1; TRBD2 matches 10 bases. J lost 5 bases, V lost 2 bases, and 3 bases had no gene match. Germline CDR1 SGHRS, CDR2 YFSETQ. This CDR3 comprises 15 residues. This CDR3 is CASSFASGGTGELFF. CDR3 coding DNA: TGCGCCAGCAGCTTCGCTAGCGGGGGTACCGGGGAGCTGTTTTTT.

This sequence joins TRBV18 and TRBJ1-4, with D possibly being TRBD1 (5 bases). CDR1 KGHSH and CDR2 LQKENI come from the germline V gene. The CDR3 runs 15 residues. V was trimmed by 3 bases and J by 7 bases, leaving 15 bases between them. The CDR3: CASSPGGETGEKLFF. As DNA, the CDR3 is TGTGCCAGCTCACCCGGGGGAGAAACTGGTGAAAAACTGTTTTTT.

In regard to this clone: Within the sample, other DNA sequences also encode this same CDR3. V gene TRBV11-2 combines with J gene TRBJ1-2, with D unclear. Germline CDR1 SGHAT, CDR2 FQNNGV. V lost 3 bases and J lost 1, with 0 bases in between. The CDR3 covers 11 residues. CDR3 bases: TGTGCCAGCAGCTTTAACTATGGCTACACCTTC. Translation: CASSFNYGYTF.

This chain links TRBV11-2 with TRBJ2-5; D possibly matches TRBD1 or TRBD2 (5 bases each). The germline V and J ends were trimmed by 5 bases and 4 bases, with 17 bases remaining between them. The germline CDR1 and CDR2 sequences are SGHAT and FQNNGV. The length of the CDR3 is 15 residues. CDR3 coding DNA: TGTGCCAGCAGCCCCTACGGGACGGTCGCAGAGACCCAGTACTTC. Residues: CASSPYGTVAETQYF.

In this sample, this clone turned up a few times. The J gene is TRBJ2-7, the V gene TRBV5-1, with D perhaps matching TRBD1 (6 bases). The germline gives CDR1 SGHRS, CDR2 YFSETQ. Trimming stripped 1 base from V and 2 bases from J, with 13 bases between. The CDR3 is 15 amino acids. CDR3 nucleotide sequence: TGCGCCAGCAGCTTGTCCTCAGGGGTAGCCTACGAGCAGTACTTC. This sequence encodes CASSLSSGVAYEQYF.

The chain is built from TRBV25-1 and TRBJ2-1; 7 bases line up with TRBD2. Losses at the gene ends were 1 base for V and 0 bases for J; bases not matched to a gene: 9. Germline values: CDR1 MGHDK, CDR2 SYGVNS. The CDR3 covers 18 residues. The CDR3 loop reads CASSEFSGRGSSYNEQFF. Here the CDR3 DNA reads TGTGCCAGCAGTGAATTTTCGGGGAGGGGAAGCTCCTACAATGAGCAGTTCTTC. The whole variable domain, remainder taken from reference TRBV25-1 and TRBJ2-1, is EADIYQTPRYLVIGTGKKITLECSQTMGHDKMYWYQQDPGMELHLIHYSYGVNSTEKGDLSSESTVSRIRTEHFPLTLESARPSHTSQYLCASSEFSGRGSSYNEQFFGPGTRLTVL.

The gene calls are TRBV27 and TRBJ2-7; 9 nucleotides match TRBD1. CDR3 size: 14 residues. The V gene end was trimmed by 4 bases and the J gene end by 4 bases; junction bases not matched to a gene: 5. From germline, CDR1 is MNHEY and CDR2 SMNVEV (reference sequence). In DNA form, the CDR3 reads TGTGCCAGCAGTTATGACAGGGGGGCGTACGAGCAGTACTTC. Its protein is CASSYDRGAYEQYF.

The chain recombines TRBV9 with TRBJ2-3, with D tentatively TRBD1 (5 bases). The CDR3 contains 15 residues. From germline, CDR1 is SGDLS and CDR2 YYNGEE. Trimming left V 3 bases short and J 4 bases short, with 15 bases between. The CDR3 DNA is TGTGCCAGCAGCGCGGCTATCCAGGGTGCAGATACGCAGTATTTT. It translates to CASSAAIQGADTQYF.